What follows are 5 T cell receptor beta chains derived from one specimen sequenced in a study of cytomegalovirus exposure and HLA in healthy donors. Amplification used 60 Vbeta primers and 13 Jbeta primers. Method: immunoSEQ multiplex PCR; TCRdb's copy keeps in-frame clones and lacks some. The sample includes 130,000 or so clones, roughly three quarters seen only once; the top ten take 0.75% to 0.95%. Sequencing used PBMCs. All receptors derive from a woman aged 60-75 years in good health and CMV-seronegative.

This clone was found a few times. This rearrangement joins TRBV5-1 to TRBJ2-5, with 13 bases that match TRBD2. The CDR3 length is 16 residues. The V gene end was trimmed by 4 bases and the J gene end by 4 bases; junction bases not matched to a gene: 7. Germline CDR1 and CDR2: SGHRS and YFSETQ. The CDR3 DNA is TGCGCCAGCAGCGCCGGACTAGCGGGGGAGGGAGAGACCCAGTACTTC. Translation: CASSAGLAGEGETQYF.

A single count supports this clone. V gene TRBV7-9 combines with J gene TRBJ1-1; D is possibly TRBD1 (5 bases). The V end was cut by 1 base, the J end by 8 bases, with 8 bases between. The CDR3 sequence is 12 residues long. Germline V gene lookup returns CDR1 SEHNR and CDR2 FQNEAQ (reference sequence). In DNA, the CDR3 is TGTGCCAGCAGCTTAGGTGGGGGGGAAGCTTTCTTT. As protein: CASSLGGGEAFF.

The rearrangement joins TRBV19 to TRBJ2-1; TRBD2 matches 7 bases. From germline, CDR1 is LNHDA and CDR2 SQIVND (reference sequence). V dropped 2 bases and J dropped 1; count of bases not matched to a gene: 2. The CDR3 runs to 15 residues. The CDR3 spells CASSISGISYNEQFF. The DNA of the CDR3 is TGTGCCAGTAGTATAAGCGGGATTTCCTACAATGAGCAGTTCTTC.

This clone was found once. The chain has TRBV11-2 and TRBJ2-7; 7 nucleotides agree with TRBD1. The J segment lost 2 bases and the V segment lost 4 bases, leaving 8 bases of the junction unmatched. The germline gives CDR1 SGHAT, CDR2 FQNNGV. This CDR3 has 15 amino acids. The CDR3 bases are TGTGCCAGCAGCTGGTCCGGGACAGAGACCTACGAGCAGTACTTC. Its protein is CASSWSGTETYEQYF.

There are a few counts of this clone. V usage is TRBV30 and J usage is TRBJ1-1; maybe TRBD1 (5 bases). Between the trimmed V and J ends, which lost 8 bases and 2 bases, there was a span of 12 bases. Germline CDR1 reads GTSNPN; CDR2 reads SVGIG (reference sequence). The CDR3 contains 12 residues. The CDR3 is CARHGGNTEAFF. The DNA for the CDR3 is TGTGCCCGCCACGGGGGAAACACTGAAGCTTTCTTT.